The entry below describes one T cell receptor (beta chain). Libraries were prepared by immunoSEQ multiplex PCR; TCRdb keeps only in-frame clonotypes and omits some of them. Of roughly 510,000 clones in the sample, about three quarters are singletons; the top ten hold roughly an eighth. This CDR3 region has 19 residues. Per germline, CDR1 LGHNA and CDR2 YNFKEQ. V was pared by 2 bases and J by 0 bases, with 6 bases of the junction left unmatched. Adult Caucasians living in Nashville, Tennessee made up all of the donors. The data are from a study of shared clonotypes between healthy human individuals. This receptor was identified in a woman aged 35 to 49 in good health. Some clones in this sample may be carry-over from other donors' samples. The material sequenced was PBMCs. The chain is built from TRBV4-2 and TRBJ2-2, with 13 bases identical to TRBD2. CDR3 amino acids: CASSQLTSGRVANTGELFF. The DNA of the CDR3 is TGTGCCAGCAGCCAATTAACTAGCGGGAGGGTCGCGAACACCGGGGAGCTGTTTTTT.